Sequencing of this T cell receptor beta chain was carried out in a study of cytomegalovirus exposure and HLA in healthy donors. Study overall: The 110 or so validation repertoires used the same platform as the roughly 670 first-cohort repertoires, a later analysis reported.

Whole-study results and caveats: It was fewer than 200 TCR beta chains that were listed as cytomegalovirus-associated. The tendency of first-cohort TCR clusters to co-occur in the roughly 120 validation repertoires was the finding of a later analysis.

Of note for this clone: Antigen specificity is unknown.

The CDR3 spans 13 residues. Germline V gives CDR1 GTSNPN, CDR2 SVGIG (reference sequence). Trimming stripped 2 bases from V and 5 bases from J, with 10 bases between. TCRdb's table, derived via immunoSEQ multiplex PCR, lists solely in-frame clones and lacks some. This sample has fewer than 200,000 clones, with around nine tenths found just once. The chain employs TRBV30 and TRBJ2-1; a weak D match, TRBD1 (6 bases). The sequence derives from a man in his thirties or forties in good health and CMV-seropositive. The source material was PBMCs. The DNA for the CDR3 is TGTGCCTGGAGTTGGACAGAGAACAATGAGCAGTTCTTC. It encodes CAWSWTENNEQFF.